A single sample gave rise to the 13 T cell receptor beta chains below, sequenced in a study of blood T cell repertoires in COVID-19. Clones were sequenced by immunoSEQ multiplex PCR, and TCRdb holds only the in-frame ones, with some missing. The table has about 270,000 clones, roughly 86% seen once; the top ten hold around 9%. Sample: peripheral blood. The receptors were gathered from a man aged 35-49 years with active or convalescent COVID-19.

This chain joins TRBV7-9 and TRBJ2-1; tentatively, D is TRBD1 (5 bases). Germline assignment: CDR1 SEHNR and CDR2 FQNEAQ (reference sequence). V gave up 0 bases and J gave up 5 bases, with 5 bases separating them. The CDR3 covers 13 residues. CDR3 amino acids: CASSLAGDNEQFF. DNA for the CDR3: TGTGCCAGCAGCTTAGCAGGGGACAATGAGCAGTTCTTC.

The chain couples TRBV24-1 to TRBJ1-4; tentative D call: TRBD1 (5 bases). CDR3 length: 14 residues. V lost 5 bases and J lost 6, with 12 bases in between. Germline-derived CDR1 and CDR2 are KGHDR and SFDVKD. Here the CDR3 DNA reads TGTGCCACCAGTGGGGGCGGACCAGATGAAAAACTGTTTTTT. This translates into CATSGGGPDEKLFF.

The chain carries TRBV2 and TRBJ2-2; 7 positions match TRBD2. The length of the CDR3 is 15 residues. The germline V gene encodes CDR1 SNHLY and CDR2 FYNNEI. V lost 3 bases, J lost 7 bases, and 8 bases stayed unmatched. The CDR3 reads CASSDVAGAVGELFF. CDR3 DNA sequence: TGTGCCAGCAGTGACGTTGCGGGAGCGGTCGGGGAGCTGTTTTTT.

The J gene is TRBJ2-1, the V gene TRBV3-1 (or the pseudogene TRBV3-2); D is uncertain. Per the germline V gene, CDR1 is LGHDT and CDR2 is YNNKEL (reference sequence). The CDR3 covers 13 residues. V was pared by 0 bases and J by 15 bases, with 15 bases between. Written as DNA, the CDR3 is TGTGCCAGCAGCCAAGAGCATTCGGGTCAGACGTTCTTC. Amino acids: CASSQEHSGQTFF.

V gene TRBV9 combines with J gene TRBJ2-7, with TRBD1 identical over 9 bases. In germline, CDR1 is SGDLS, CDR2 YYNGEE. J was trimmed by 5 bases and V by 4 bases; bases with no gene match: 10. CDR3 size: 15 residues. Written as DNA, the CDR3 is TGTGCCAGCAGCCCATGGGACAGGGAATTTGACGAGCAGTACTTC. Amino acids: CASSPWDREFDEQYF.

This chain joins TRBV4-1 and TRBJ1-5; perhaps TRBD1 as D (5 bases). The length of the CDR3 is 17 residues. With 0 bases removed from V and 0 bases from J, the gap between germline ends came to 12 bases. The germline V gene encodes CDR1 MGHRA and CDR2 YSYEKL. The DNA for the CDR3 is TGCGCCAGCAGCCAAGATAGGACACCATATAGCAATCAGCCCCAGCATTTT. Its translation is CASSQDRTPYSNQPQHF.

This clone was observed once. The V and J genes are TRBV7-9 and TRBJ1-2; 8 bases line up with TRBD1. In germline, CDR1 is SEHNR, CDR2 FQNEAQ (reference sequence). CDR3 length: 15 residues. V shed 4 bases, J shed 8 bases, and the junction held 12 bases outside the gene matches. The DNA for the CDR3 is TGTGCCAGCAGCTCCGACTTGGACAGGGATTGGGGCTACACCTTC. It is translated as CASSSDLDRDWGYTF.

In regard to this clone: Compared with germline, one end of the junction differs, possibly owing to a read error. The CDR3: CATSGSYNEQFF. CDR3 nucleotide sequence: TGCGCCACCAGCGGGAGCTACAATGAGCAGTTCTTC. The chain combines TRBV5-1 with TRBJ2-1; TRBD2 aligns across 8 bases. CDR3 length equals 12 residues. Germline V gene data show CDR1 as SGHRS and CDR2 as YFSETQ.

The rearrangement links TRBV2 to TRBJ1-1, with D possibly TRBD1 on 5 matching bases. There are 12 residues in the CDR3. Germline V CDR1 and CDR2: SNHLY, FYNNEI. V shed 10 bases and J shed 4 bases, with 13 bases lying between them. CDR3 residues: CATLGAGTEAFF. The CDR3, as DNA: TGTGCCACCCTAGGGGCAGGCACTGAAGCTTTCTTT.

The rearrangement joins TRBV2 to TRBJ1-2; 7 bases agree with TRBD1. With 0 bases clipped from V and 2 bases from J, the junction kept 0 bases outside the gene matches. The CDR3 runs 14 residues. Germline V gives CDR1 SNHLY, CDR2 FYNNEI. DNA of the CDR3: TGTGCCAGCAGTGAAGCGGACAGGAACTATGGCTACACCTTC. Translated: CASSEADRNYGYTF.

This chain uses TRBV5-6 with TRBJ2-7; 10 bases align to TRBD2. This CDR3 comprises 15 residues. Germline CDR1 SGHDT, CDR2 YYEEEE. J lost 2 bases, V lost 2 bases, and 4 bases had no gene match. The CDR3 loop is CASSFSGGLAYEQYF. The CDR3 DNA follows: TGTGCCAGCAGCTTTAGCGGGGGGCTCGCCTACGAGCAGTACTTC.

The J gene is TRBJ2-2, the V gene TRBV5-4, with D possibly being TRBD1 (6 bases). V was trimmed by 5 bases and J by 4 bases, leaving 15 bases between them. This CDR3 comprises 15 residues. Germline CDR1 SGHNT, CDR2 YYREEE (reference sequence). CDR3 loop: CASRFTGTSTGELFF. CDR3 nucleotides: TGTGCCAGCAGGTTTACCGGGACATCCACCGGGGAGCTGTTTTTT. The full variable domain, completed using reference TRBV5-4 and TRBJ2-2, is ETGVTQSPTHLIKTRGQQVTLRCSSQSGHNTVSWYQQALGQGPQFIFQYYREEENGRGNFPPRFSGLQFPNYSSELNVNALELDDSALYLCASRFTGTSTGELFFGEGSRLTVL.

This chain connects TRBV18 to TRBJ1-6; TRBD1 matches 10 bases. Per germline, CDR1 KGHSH and CDR2 LQKENI. The CDR3 has 15 amino acids. The trim removed 6 bases at V and 10 bases at J, leaving 9 bases unmatched. CDR3 DNA sequence: TGTGCCAGCTCCCTCGGACAGGGGGTTGGATCACCCCTCCACTTT. Protein: CASSLGQGVGSPLHF.